This entry is about one T cell receptor (beta chain). V was trimmed by 5 bases and J by 6 bases, leaving 22 bases between them. Germline assignment: CDR1 SEHNR and CDR2 FQNEAQ (reference sequence). The CDR3 consists of 16 residues. Repertoires were generated with immunoSEQ multiplex PCR, while TCRdb's copy carries only in-frame clones and drops some. The sample shows about 28,000 clones, 86% of them seen only once. This entry comes from a study of T cells after posttransplantation cyclophosphamide. This receptor was taken from a man aged 50 to 60. Specimen: PBMCs. The V gene is TRBV7-9, the J gene TRBJ1-2; D may be TRBD1 (6 bases). Written as DNA, the CDR3 is TGTGCCAGCAGCCCCTCGGGAGGGAGGGGGGTCGATGGCTACACCTTC. It encodes CASSPSGGRGVDGYTF.